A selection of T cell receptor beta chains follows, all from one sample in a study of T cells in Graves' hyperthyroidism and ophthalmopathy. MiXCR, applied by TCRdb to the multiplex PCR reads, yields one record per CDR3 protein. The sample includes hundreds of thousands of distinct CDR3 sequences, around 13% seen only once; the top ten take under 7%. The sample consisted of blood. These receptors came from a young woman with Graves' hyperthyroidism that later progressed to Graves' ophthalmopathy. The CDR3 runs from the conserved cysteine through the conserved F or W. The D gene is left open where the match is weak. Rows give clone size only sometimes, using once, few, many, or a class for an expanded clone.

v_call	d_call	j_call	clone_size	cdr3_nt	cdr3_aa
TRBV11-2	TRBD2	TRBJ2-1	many	TGTGCCAGCAGCGGAAGCGGGGCTTTAGGTGTAGGGCAGTTCTTC	CASSGSGALGVGQFF
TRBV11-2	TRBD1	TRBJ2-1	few	TGTGCCAGCAGCTTAGGGACAGGCGGGTTCAATGAGCAGTTCTTC	CASSLGTGGFNEQFF
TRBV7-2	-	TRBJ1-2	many	TGTGCCAGCAGGTCGGGGGGACTCCCGATTTTTAACTATGGCTACACCTTC	CASRSGGLPIFNYGYTF
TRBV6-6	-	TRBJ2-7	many	TGTGCCAGCAGTTACGTCCATCTTCGGGGTCAGGGAGTCTACGAGCAGTACTTC	CASSYVHLRGQGVYEQYF
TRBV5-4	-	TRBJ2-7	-	TGTGCCAGCAGCTTGGTTGACCTCAGCCACGAGCAGTACTTC	CASSLVDLSHEQYF
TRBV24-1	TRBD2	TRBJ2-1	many	TGTGCCACCAGTGATTTCGAGAATAGCGGGAGCTCCTACAATGAGCAGTTCTTC	CATSDFENSGSSYNEQFF
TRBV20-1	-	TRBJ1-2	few	TGCAGTGCTAGAGACTCCGGGACGGTGAACTATGGCTACACCTTC	CSARDSGTVNYGYTF
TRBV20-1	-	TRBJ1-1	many	TGCAGTGCTAGAGGCATGACAGGTCCCAACACTGAAGCTTTCTTT	CSARGMTGPNTEAFF
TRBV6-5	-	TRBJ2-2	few	TGTGCCAGCAGCTACTCCACAGGGTACACCGGGGAGCTGTTTTTT	CASSYSTGYTGELFF
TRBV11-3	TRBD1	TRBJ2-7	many	TGTGCCAGCAGCTTAGAGGACAGGGCATCCTACGAGCAGTACTTC	CASSLEDRASYEQYF
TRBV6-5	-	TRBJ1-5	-	TGTGCCAGCAGTTACTCGAGCGTAGGAGATCAGCCCCAGCATTTT	CASSYSSVGDQPQHF
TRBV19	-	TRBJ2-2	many	TGTGCCAGTAGTCCGACCACCACAACGAACACCGGGGAGCTGTTTTTT	CASSPTTTTNTGELFF
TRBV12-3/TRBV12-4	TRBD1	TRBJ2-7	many	TGTGCCAGCAGTACGGGGACAGGCATCAAATCCTACGAGCAGTACTTC	CASSTGTGIKSYEQYF
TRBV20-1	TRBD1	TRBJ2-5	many	TGCAGTGCTGGCGCCCTGACAGGGTTTCAAGAGACCCAGTACTTC	CSAGALTGFQETQYF
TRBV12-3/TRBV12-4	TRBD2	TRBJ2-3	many	TGTGCCAGCAGTCTCACTCTAGCGGGAGTCTCTACGCAGTATTTT	CASSLTLAGVSTQYF
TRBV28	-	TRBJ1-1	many	TGTGCCAGCAGTTTACCGGGGTGGGGCACTGAAGCTTTCTTT	CASSLPGWGTEAFF
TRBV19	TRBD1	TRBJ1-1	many	TGTGCCAGTAGTATGGGGACAGCCAACACTGAAGCTTTCTTT	CASSMGTANTEAFF
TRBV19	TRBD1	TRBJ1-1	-	TGTGCCAGTAGTATTTTAGGGGGACAGATGAACACTGAAGCTTTCTTT	CASSILGGQMNTEAFF
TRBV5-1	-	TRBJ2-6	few	TGCGCCAGCGGCCAAACAGGTGCCGGGGCCAACGTCCTGACTTTC	CASGQTGAGANVLTF
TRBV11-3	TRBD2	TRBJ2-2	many	TGTGCCAGCAGCTTAGAATTGGGACTACTGAACACCGGGGAGCTGTTTTTT	CASSLELGLLNTGELFF
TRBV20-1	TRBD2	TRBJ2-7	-	TGCAGTGCTGAGGGGGGACTAGCGGGACTCTACGAGCAGTACTTC	CSAEGGLAGLYEQYF
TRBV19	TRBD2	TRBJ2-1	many	TGTGCCAGTAAGAGGCGGGAGGGCATTGAGCAGTTCTTC	CASKRREGIEQFF
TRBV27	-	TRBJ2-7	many	TGTGCCAGCCGGGACGGACACTACGAGCAGTACTTC	CASRDGHYEQYF
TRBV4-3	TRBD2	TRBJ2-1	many	TGCGCCAGCAGCCAAGAGAGGCGGGAGCCCTACAATGAGCAGTTCTTC	CASSQERREPYNEQFF
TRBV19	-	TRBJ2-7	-	TGTGCCAGTAGTCCCCCGGTTGGGGTTGGCTCCTACGAGCAGTACTTC	CASSPPVGVGSYEQYF
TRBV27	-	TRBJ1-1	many	TGTGCCAGCAGTTTAACAGGGAAGGTACCAGAAGCTTTCTTT	CASSLTGKVPEAFF
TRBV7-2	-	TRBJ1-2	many	TGTGCCAGCAGCTGGACTGCCACCCAGGGTAGTGGCTACACCTTC	CASSWTATQGSGYTF
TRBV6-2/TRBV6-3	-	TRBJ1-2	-	TGTGCCAGCACCCCGGGAACCGTAGCTAACTATGGCTACACCTTC	CASTPGTVANYGYTF
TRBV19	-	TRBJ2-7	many	TGTGCCAGTAGTCGTACAGCCTCCTCCTACGAGCAGTACTTC	CASSRTASSYEQYF
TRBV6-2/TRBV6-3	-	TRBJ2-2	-	TGTGCCAGCACCCCCCGGACCGGGGAGCTGTTTTTT	CASTPRTGELFF
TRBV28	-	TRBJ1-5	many	TGTGCCAGCAGTTTAGGGCAGTACAATCAGCCCCAGCATTTT	CASSLGQYNQPQHF
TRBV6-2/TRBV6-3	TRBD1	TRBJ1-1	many	TGTGCCAGCAGTATAACAGGGGTGGAAAATGAAGCTTTCTTT	CASSITGVENEAFF
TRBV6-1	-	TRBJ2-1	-	TGTGCCAGCAGCTCGAGGGCCAAGTATGAGCAGTTCTTC	CASSSRAKYEQFF
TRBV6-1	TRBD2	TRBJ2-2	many	TGTGCCAGCAGTTTAGCGGGAGATCACGGGGAGCTGTTTTTT	CASSLAGDHGELFF
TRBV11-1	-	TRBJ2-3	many	TGTGCCAGCAGCTTAGAACAGTGGGGACAATCAGATACGCAGTATTTT	CASSLEQWGQSDTQYF
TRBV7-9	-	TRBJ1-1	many	TGTGCCAGCAGCTTAGTTCAAGGGAGCACTGAAGCTTTCTTT	CASSLVQGSTEAFF
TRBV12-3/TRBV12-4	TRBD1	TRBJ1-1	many	TGTGCCAGCAGTTTCACGACAGGGAGGCACACTGAAGCTTTCTTT	CASSFTTGRHTEAFF
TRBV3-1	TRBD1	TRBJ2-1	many	TGTGCCAGCAGCCCCGGGACAGGCCCCAATGAGCAGTTCTTC	CASSPGTGPNEQFF
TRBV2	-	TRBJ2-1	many	TGTGCCAGCAGAGGGATACACTGGAGTTACAATGAGCAGTTCTTC	CASRGIHWSYNEQFF